Each of the 23 T cell receptor beta chains below was sequenced from the same sample in a study of sequential checkpoint blockade in melanoma. Treatment given: randomized to nivolumab then ipilimumab (arm A) or the reverse (arm B). Clones were read by immunoSEQ multiplex PCR, and TCRdb kept only the in-frame ones, dropping some. The sample includes around 40,000 clones, roughly 88% of them seen just once. Here the sequenced sample was CD8+ T cells sorted from blood (inferred from file names), taken from a patient given nivolumab and ipilimumab in sequence. The source of these receptors is a human donor with melanoma.

The chain couples TRBV9 to TRBJ1-2, with 10 bases matching TRBD1. The CDR3 is made up of 14 amino acids. The V gene end was trimmed by 3 bases and the J gene end by 7 bases; junction bases not matched to a gene: 6. Germline CDR1 is SGDLS and CDR2 is YYNGEE. The CDR3 sequence: CASSGETGGGGYTF. The DNA for the CDR3 is TGTGCCAGCAGCGGAGAGACAGGGGGCGGTGGCTACACCTTC.

This sequence joins TRBV2 and TRBJ2-1; TRBD2 matches at 7 bases. J was trimmed by 3 bases and V by 3 bases; bases with no gene match: 5. Germline CDR1 reads SNHLY; CDR2 reads FYNNEI. This CDR3 has 15 amino acids. This chain's CDR3 is CASSESPGGYNEQFF. In DNA, the CDR3 is TGTGCCAGCAGTGAGTCGCCGGGAGGCTACAATGAGCAGTTCTTC.

This chain uses TRBV7-6 with TRBJ2-1; 7 positions agree with TRBD1. This CDR3 has 14 residues. Trimming at V came to 2 bases and at J to 5 bases, leaving 3 bases not matched to a gene. Germline CDR1 and CDR2: SGHVS and FNYEAQ. CDR3 region: CASSLMTGNNEQFF. CDR3 nucleotide sequence: TGTGCCAGCAGCTTAATGACAGGGAACAATGAGCAGTTCTTC.

The sample holds one count of this clone. The rearrangement uses TRBV7-7 and TRBJ2-1; 10 positions match TRBD2. Trimming cost V 1 base and J 8 bases; bases outside gene matches: 11. Germline V gives CDR1 SSHAT, CDR2 FNYEAQ (reference sequence). The CDR3 extends over 17 amino acids. CDR3 amino acids: CASSLESIASGGHEQFF. The CDR3 DNA sequence: TGTGCCAGCAGCTTAGAGTCTATTGCTAGCGGGGGACATGAGCAGTTCTTC.

The chain carries TRBV12-5 and TRBJ1-1; 7 bases are shared with TRBD1. The ends lost 3 bases at V and 7 bases at J; junction bases unmatched: 5. This CDR3 has 13 residues. Germline V CDR1 and CDR2: LGHNT, FRNRAP. CDR3 region: CASGFHRQGEAFF. DNA for the CDR3: TGTGCTAGTGGTTTCCACCGACAGGGTGAAGCTTTCTTT.

The rearrangement joins TRBV16 to TRBJ2-3; no clear D. V lost 4 bases and J 0 bases, leaving 11 bases between the germline ends. The CDR3 length is 15 residues. Germline V gene lookup returns CDR1 KGHSY and CDR2 FQNENV. The CDR3, as DNA: TGTGCCAGCAGCCGTGCGTTTCGTAGCACAGATACGCAGTATTTT. This sequence encodes CASSRAFRSTDTQYF.

This clone showed up just once. The chain has TRBV6-1 and TRBJ1-5, with 10 bases matching TRBD1. Germline CDR1 and CDR2: MNHNS and SASEGT. Trimming at V came to 6 bases and at J to 2 bases, leaving 1 base not matched to a gene. The CDR3 totals 14 residues. For the CDR3, the DNA is TGTGCCAGCAGGGGGACAGGGGGCAATCAGCCCCAGCATTTT. Protein sequence: CASRGTGGNQPQHF.

The chain links TRBV9 to TRBJ2-1, with 7 bases matching TRBD1. Germline lookup yields CDR1 SGDLS and CDR2 YYNGEE. The V gene end was trimmed by 4 bases and the J gene end by 3 bases; junction bases not matched to a gene: 4. This CDR3 is 14 amino acids long. CDR3 amino acids: CASSSRTGYNEQFF. CDR3 coding DNA: TGTGCCAGCAGCTCCCGGACAGGCTACAATGAGCAGTTCTTC.

This chain connects TRBV5-1 to TRBJ2-1; TRBD1 matches at 12 bases. The germline V gene encodes CDR1 SGHRS and CDR2 YFSETQ. The ends lost 2 bases at V and 0 bases at J; junction bases unmatched: 12. The CDR3 covers 20 residues. The CDR3 loop is CASSFHGTGGLSSSYNEQFF. The DNA for the CDR3 is TGCGCCAGCAGCTTCCACGGGACAGGGGGCCTATCCAGCTCCTACAATGAGCAGTTCTTC. The full variable domain, rest sourced from reference TRBV5-1 and TRBJ2-1, is KAGVTQTPRYLIKTRGQQVTLSCSPISGHRSVSWYQQTPGQGLQFLFEYFSETQRNKGNFPGRFSGRQFSNSRSEMNVSTLELGDSALYLCASSFHGTGGLSSSYNEQFFGPGTRLTVL.

The chain has TRBV7-8 and TRBJ2-7, with a possible D match to TRBD1 (6 bases). The CDR3 consists of 14 residues. CDR1 is SGHVS, CDR2 FQNEAQ, per germline. The germline V and J ends were trimmed by 1 base and 0 bases, with 7 bases remaining between them. CDR3 region: CASSLEGVSYEQYV. The CDR3 DNA is TGTGCCAGCAGCTTAGAGGGGGTCTCCTACGAGCAGTACGTC.

CDR3 loop: CASTHGEYEQYF. The CDR3 nucleotides are TGTGCCAGTACTCACGGAGAATACGAGCAGTACTTC. V is TRBV19 and J is TRBJ2-7; no reliable D call. Germline CDR1 LNHDA, CDR2 SQIVND (reference sequence). V lost 7 bases to trimming and J lost 4 bases, with 11 bases between them. The CDR3 is made up of 12 amino acids.

A single count supports this clone. The chain links TRBV7-3 to TRBJ2-5; TRBD1 might be the D (6 bases). Germline V gives CDR1 SGHTA, CDR2 FQGTGA. The V and J ends lost 5 bases and 1 base respectively, with 11 bases between them. The CDR3 length is 14 residues. The DNA of the CDR3 is TGTGCCAGCAGCATGACAGGTTCCCAAGAGACCCAGTACTTC. It encodes CASSMTGSQETQYF.

The chain has TRBV5-6 and TRBJ1-1; 9 nucleotides match TRBD1. Per the germline V gene, CDR1 is SGHDT and CDR2 is YYEEEE. There are 17 residues in the CDR3. Trimming cost V 0 bases and J 5 bases; bases outside gene matches: 11. CDR3 amino acids: CASSLGHYRGRRTEAFF. The DNA for the CDR3 is TGTGCCAGCAGCTTGGGCCATTACAGGGGGCGGAGGACTGAAGCTTTCTTT.

The chain links TRBV19 to TRBJ2-7; a possible D gene is TRBD2 (5 bases). Trimming removed 10 bases at V and 9 bases at J, with 19 bases between. The CDR3 totals 12 residues. CDR1 and CDR2 from the germline V gene are LNHDA and SQIVND (reference sequence). This CDR3 is CATSKPGGGQYV. DNA of the CDR3: TGTGCCACCTCAAAGCCCGGAGGAGGGCAGTACGTC.

The rearrangement joins TRBV5-3 to TRBJ1-2, with D hard to call. TRBV5-3 is filed as an ORF, its function uncertain. The CDR3 contains 13 residues. Deletions cut 8 bases from V and 7 bases from J, with 18 bases between. CDR3 residues: CASSLGWSRGYTF. DNA for the CDR3: TGTGCCAGCAGCCTCGGGTGGTCCCGTGGCTACACCTTC.

The chain has TRBV9 and TRBJ1-2; D gene uncertain. The CDR3 runs to 14 residues. From germline, CDR1 is SGDLS and CDR2 YYNGEE. V was trimmed by 3 bases and J by 3 bases, leaving 12 bases between them. This CDR3 is CASSEEVDHYGYTF. CDR3 nucleotides: TGTGCCAGCAGCGAGGAGGTAGATCACTATGGCTACACCTTC.

This chain connects TRBV7-2 to TRBJ2-1, with D possibly matching TRBD2 (6 bases). Trimming removed 3 bases from V and 7 bases from J, with 13 bases in between. This CDR3 has 14 amino acids. The germline CDR1 and CDR2 sequences are SGHTA and FQGNSA. CDR3: CASSFFASENEQFF. Here the CDR3 DNA reads TGTGCCAGCAGCTTTTTCGCTAGCGAAAATGAGCAGTTCTTC.

This chain joins TRBV14 and TRBJ1-2; 8 bases are shared with TRBD1. There are 16 residues in the CDR3. Germline trimming cut 3 bases from V and 5 bases from J; bases unmatched to any gene: 11. Germline V gives CDR1 SGHDN, CDR2 FVKESK. The CDR3 reads CASSHEGGRGLYGYTF. The CDR3 DNA follows: TGTGCCAGCAGCCACGAAGGAGGCAGGGGGCTATATGGCTACACCTTC.

The chain is built from TRBV7-8 and TRBJ2-7; no firm D call. The CDR3 consists of 13 residues. Trimming pared 0 bases from V and 4 bases from J, leaving 7 bases between. CDR1 SGHVS and CDR2 FQNEAQ come from the germline V gene. For the CDR3, the DNA is TGTGCCAGCAGCTTAGCGCGCGGTTACGAGCAGTACGTC. Amino acids: CASSLARGYEQYV.

This sequence joins TRBV2 and TRBJ2-3; 7 bases map to TRBD2. The V gene end was trimmed by 11 bases and the J gene end by 3 bases; junction bases not matched to a gene: 14. CDR1 and CDR2 from the germline V gene are SNHLY and FYNNEI. The CDR3 has 15 amino acids. CDR3 protein: CAATRTSKWTDTQYF. The CDR3 bases are TGTGCCGCCACGAGGACTAGTAAGTGGACAGATACGCAGTATTTT. The variable domain in full, with the rest retrieved from reference TRBV2 and TRBJ2-3, is EPEVTQTPSHQVTQMGQEVILRCVPISNHLYFYWYRQILGQKVEFLVSFYNNEISEKSEIFDDQFSVERPDGSNFTLKIRSTKLEDSAMYFCAATRTSKWTDTQYFGPGTRLTVL.

CDR3 nucleotide sequence: TGTGCCATCAGGAAGGGGGAGACCCAGTACTTC. It encodes CAIRKGETQYF. This chain joins TRBV10-3 and TRBJ2-5; D is possibly TRBD1 (5 bases). Germline CDR1 reads ENHRY; CDR2 reads SYGVKD. This CDR3 contains 11 residues. Trimming removed 6 bases from V and 5 bases from J, with 7 bases in between.

The chain is built from TRBV29-1 and TRBJ2-5; 11 positions agree with TRBD1. The CDR3 has 16 residues. J gave up 5 bases and V 5 bases, and 13 bases lay outside the gene matches. The germline V gene has CDR1 SQVTM and CDR2 ANQGSEA. This CDR3 is CSVPAPGQGASETQYF. The DNA of the CDR3 is TGCAGCGTTCCCGCCCCCGGACAGGGGGCAAGTGAGACCCAGTACTTC.

The J gene is TRBJ2-3, the V gene TRBV2; TRBD1 aligns across 10 bases. The CDR3 contains 14 residues. V lost 9 bases, J lost 3 bases, and 6 bases stayed unmatched. CDR1 and CDR2 from the germline V gene are SNHLY and FYNNEI. CDR3 coding DNA: TGTGCCAGAGGTTGGGACAGGGGAACAGATACGCAGTATTTT. Translating it yields CARGWDRGTDTQYF.